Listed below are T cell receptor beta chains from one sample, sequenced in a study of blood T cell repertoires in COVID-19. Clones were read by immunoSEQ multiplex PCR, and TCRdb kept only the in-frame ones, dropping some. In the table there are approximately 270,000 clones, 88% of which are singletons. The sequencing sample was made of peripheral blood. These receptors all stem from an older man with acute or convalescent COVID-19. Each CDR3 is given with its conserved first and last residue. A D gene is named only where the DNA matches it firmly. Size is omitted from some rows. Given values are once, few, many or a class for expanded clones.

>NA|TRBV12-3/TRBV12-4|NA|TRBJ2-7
TGTGCCAGCAGTTTAATCAGGGACGAGCAGTACTTC
CASSLIRDEQYF
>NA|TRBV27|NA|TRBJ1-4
TGTGCCAGCAGCAAAGGACACCATAATGAAAAACTGTTTTTT
CASSKGHHNEKLFF
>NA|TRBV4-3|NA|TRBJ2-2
TGCGCCAGCAGCCAAGACCGAGGACTTAACACCGGGGAGCTGTTTTTT
CASSQDRGLNTGELFF
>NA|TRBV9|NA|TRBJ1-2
TGTGCCAGCAGCGTAGGGACAGCAGCTAACTATGGCTACACCTTC
CASSVGTAANYGYTF
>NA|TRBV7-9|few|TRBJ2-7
TGTGCCAGCAGCACTGATAGTACCTACGAGCAGTACTTC
CASSTDSTYEQYF
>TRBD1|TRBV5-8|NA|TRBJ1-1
TGTGCCAGCAGGCGGGACAGAGGGGGGAACACTGAAGCTTTCTTT
CASRRDRGGNTEAFF
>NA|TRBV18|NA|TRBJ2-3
TGTGCCAGCTCACCAGGCAGGGCCCCAGATACGCAGTATTTT
CASSPGRAPDTQYF
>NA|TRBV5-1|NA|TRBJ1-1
TGCGCCAGCAGCCCCATCCCCATGAACACTGAAGCTTTCTTT
CASSPIPMNTEAFF
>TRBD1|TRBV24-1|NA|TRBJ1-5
TGTGCCACCAGTCCCAGGACAGGGGATAGCAATCAGCCCCAGCATTTT
CATSPRTGDSNQPQHF
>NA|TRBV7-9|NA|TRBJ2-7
TGTGCCAGCAGCCGCGGACTGGGAAATGACGAGCAGTACTTC
CASSRGLGNDEQYF
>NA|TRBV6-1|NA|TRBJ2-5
TGTGCCAGCAGTCCACAGCAAGAGACCCAGTACTTC
CASSPQQETQYF
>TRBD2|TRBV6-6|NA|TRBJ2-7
TGTGCCAGCAGTCGCTGGACTAGCGGGGGTTCCTACGAGCAGTACTTC
CASSRWTSGGSYEQYF
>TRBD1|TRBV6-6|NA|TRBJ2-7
TGTGCCAGCAGTTACTCCGGGACAGCCAGGGGCGAGCAGTACTTC
CASSYSGTARGEQYF
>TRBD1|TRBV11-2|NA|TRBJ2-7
TGTGCCAGCAGTAGTGACAGGGTAGGCTCCTACGAGCAGTACTTC
CASSSDRVGSYEQYF
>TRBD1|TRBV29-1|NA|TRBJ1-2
TGCAGCGTTGGACAGGGGGACTATGGCTACACCTTC
CSVGQGDYGYTF
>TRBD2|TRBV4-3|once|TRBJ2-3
TGCGCCAGCAGCCATACTAGCGGGAGCACAGATACGCAGTATTTT
CASSHTSGSTDTQYF
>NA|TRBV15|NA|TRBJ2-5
TGTGCCACCAGCAGAGATGCAGGGAACGGCGCGACCCAGTACTTC
CATSRDAGNGATQYF
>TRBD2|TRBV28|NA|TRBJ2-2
TGTGCCAGCAGTTTCGGTAGCGGGAGAGGAACCGGGGAGCTGTTTTTT
CASSFGSGRGTGELFF
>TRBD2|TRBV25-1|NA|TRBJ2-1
TGTGCCAGCAGGACTAGCGGTTACAATGAGCAGTTCTTC
CASRTSGYNEQFF
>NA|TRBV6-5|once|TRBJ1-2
TGTGCCAGCAGACTGACCGGAGGAGTATACTATGGCTACACCTTC
CASRLTGGVYYGYTF
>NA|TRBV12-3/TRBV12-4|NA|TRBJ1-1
TGTGCCAGCAGATCCCAGGGTAAGGCTGAAGCTTTCTTT
CASRSQGKAEAFF
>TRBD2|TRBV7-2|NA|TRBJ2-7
TGTGCCAGCAGCTTAGGGTCTAGCGGGGGTGCCTACGAGCAGTACTTC
CASSLGSSGGAYEQYF
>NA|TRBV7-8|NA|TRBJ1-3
TGTGCCAGCGGTGCCTTCAGCTCTGGAAACACCATATATTTT
CASGAFSSGNTIYF
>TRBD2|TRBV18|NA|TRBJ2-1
TGTGCCAGCTCACCTACCAACCCAGGTACCGGGAGGGCCTACGAGCAGTTCTTC
CASSPTNPGTGRAYEQFF
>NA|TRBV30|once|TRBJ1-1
TGTGCCTGGATGGCAGCTGAAGCTTTCTTT
CAWMAAEAFF
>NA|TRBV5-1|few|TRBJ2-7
TGCGCCAGCAGCTCCCAGGGTAGGGAGCAGTACTTC
CASSSQGREQYF
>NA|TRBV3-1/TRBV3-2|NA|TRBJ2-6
TGTGCCAGCAGCCCTGACCTCGACAGTGGGGCCAACGTCCTGACTTTC
CASSPDLDSGANVLTF
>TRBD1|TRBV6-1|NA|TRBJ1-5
TGTGCCAGCAGTGAATCAGGGGGCGAACAGCCCCAGCATTTT
CASSESGGEQPQHF
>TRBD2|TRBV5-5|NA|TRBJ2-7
TGTGCCAGCAGCGCCCCCGGGAGGACCTCCTACGAGCAGTACTTC
CASSAPGRTSYEQYF
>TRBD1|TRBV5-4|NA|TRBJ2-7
TGTGCCAGCAGCCTGGACAGGGAGCAGTACTTC
CASSLDREQYF
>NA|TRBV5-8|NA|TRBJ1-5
TGTGCCAGCACCTTGGATCGGAGCAATCAGCCCCAGCATTTT
CASTLDRSNQPQHF
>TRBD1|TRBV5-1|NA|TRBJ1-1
TGCGCCAGCAGCTGGGGGACAGGGGTCACTGAAGCTTTCTTT
CASSWGTGVTEAFF
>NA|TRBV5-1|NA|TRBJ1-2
TGCGCCAGCAGCTTGTTCCCAGGGCAAGGCTACACCTTC
CASSLFPGQGYTF
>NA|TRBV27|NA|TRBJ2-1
TGTGCCAGCAGTTCCCTAAGACTCTCCTACAATGAGCAGTTCTTC
CASSSLRLSYNEQFF
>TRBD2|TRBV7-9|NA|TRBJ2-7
TGTGCCAGCAGCTCTAGCGGGAGTAGTGAGCAGTACTTC
CASSSSGSSEQYF
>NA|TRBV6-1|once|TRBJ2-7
TGTGCCAGCAGTGAAGCGAGGGGGGGGTCGGTCTACGAGCAGTACTTC
CASSEARGGSVYEQYF
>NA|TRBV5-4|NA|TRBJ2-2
TGTGCCAGCAGCTTGAACGCGAGGGTCGGGGAGCTGTTTTTT
CASSLNARVGELFF
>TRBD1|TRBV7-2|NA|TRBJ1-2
TGTGCCAGCAGCTACTCAGGGGGCGGCTACACCTTC
CASSYSGGGYTF
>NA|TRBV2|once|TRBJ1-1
TGTGCCAGCAGTGACCCCGGACAAGCAAACACTGAAGCTTTCTTT
CASSDPGQANTEAFF
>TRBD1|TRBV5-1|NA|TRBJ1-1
TGCGCCAGCAGCTTGGGGGACAGAATGAACACTGAAGCTTTCTTT
CASSLGDRMNTEAFF
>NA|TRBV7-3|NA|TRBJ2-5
TGTGCCAGCAGCTTTGGAGGGGGGGCCCGGGAGACCCAGTACTTC
CASSFGGGARETQYF
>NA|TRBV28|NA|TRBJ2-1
TGTGCCAGCAGCCCGGACATCCATGAGCAGTTCTTC
CASSPDIHEQFF
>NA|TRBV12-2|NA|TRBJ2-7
TGTGCAAGTCGCCATTGGGAGCGGGGAGGTAGGGAGCAGTACTTC
CASRHWERGGREQYF
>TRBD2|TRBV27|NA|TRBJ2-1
TGTGCCAGCAGCCCCCGACTAGCGGGAGGCAATGAGCAGTTCTTC
CASSPRLAGGNEQFF
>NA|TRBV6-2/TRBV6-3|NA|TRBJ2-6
TGTGCCAGCAGTTTACAGGGCTTTGGGGCCAACGTCCTGACTTTC
CASSLQGFGANVLTF